This passage covers 24 T cell receptor beta chains from one sample sequenced in a study of T cell responses to AZD1222 COVID-19 vaccine. Profiled with immunoSEQ multiplex PCR; TCRdb holds only in-frame clones, not every one. The sample has 95,000 to 150,000 clones, around 92% seen once. The starting material was peripheral blood, obtained on day 0 of AZD1222 vaccination. These receptors all stem from an adult in good health.

The gene calls are TRBV4-2 and TRBJ2-7, with TRBD2 as a possible D gene (6 bases). Germline V gene data show CDR1 as LGHNA and CDR2 as YNFKEQ. Trimming pared 0 bases from V and 3 bases from J, leaving 15 bases between. The CDR3 consists of 16 residues. The CDR3 spells CASSQDRSGSYYEQYF. The CDR3 nucleotides are TGTGCCAGCAGCCAAGATCGGAGCGGGTCTTACTACGAGCAGTACTTC.

The chain couples TRBV10-1 to TRBJ2-4; 8 bases align to TRBD1. This CDR3 is 18 amino acids long. V was clipped by 1 base and J by 0 bases; unmatched bases: 8. The germline V gene encodes CDR1 WNHNN and CDR2 SYGVQD (reference sequence). CDR3 residues: CASSEWGQEHLAKNIQYF. The CDR3 coding sequence is TGCGCCAGCAGTGAGTGGGGACAGGAGCACTTAGCCAAAAACATTCAGTACTTC.

The chain links TRBV4-2 to TRBJ2-2; no definite D call. Germline values: CDR1 LGHNA, CDR2 YNFKEQ. This CDR3 has 14 residues. Trimming removed 0 bases from V and 1 base from J, with 3 bases in between. This chain's CDR3 is CASSQEWNTGELFF. The CDR3 DNA is TGTGCCAGCAGCCAAGAATGGAACACCGGGGAGCTGTTTTTT.

CDR3 amino acids: CAGREGLGKAFF. The CDR3 DNA sequence: TGTGCCGGTCGAGAGGGATTGGGCAAAGCTTTCTTT. The V gene is TRBV6-5, the J gene TRBJ1-1; D call uncertain. Germline CDR1 and CDR2: MNHEY and SVGAGI. V was cut by 11 bases and J by 9 bases, with 19 bases left in between. The CDR3 covers 12 residues.

This clone was counted a single time. This rearrangement joins TRBV5-1 to TRBJ2-7; possibly TRBD1 for D (6 bases). Germline V gives CDR1 SGHRS, CDR2 YFSETQ. CDR3 length equals 13 residues. Trimming left V 2 bases short and J 2 bases short, with 8 bases between. CDR3: CASSFGQPYEQYF. The CDR3 DNA follows: TGCGCCAGCAGCTTCGGACAGCCCTACGAGCAGTACTTC. The full variable domain, its missing parts supplied by reference TRBV5-1 and TRBJ2-7, is KAGVTQTPRYLIKTRGQQVTLSCSPISGHRSVSWYQQTPGQGLQFLFEYFSETQRNKGNFPGRFSGRQFSNSRSEMNVSTLELGDSALYLCASSFGQPYEQYFGPGTRLTVT.

In DNA form, the CDR3 reads TGTGCCAGCAGCACGGACAGGGCAAACCAGCCCCAGCATTTT. Translating gives CASSTDRANQPQHF. The V and J genes are TRBV28 and TRBJ1-5; 8 bases line up with TRBD1. This CDR3 region has 14 residues. J lost 7 bases, V lost 6 bases, and 8 bases had no gene match. Germline V lookup: CDR1 MDHEN, CDR2 SYDVKM.

This clone was observed at least ten times. This rearrangement joins TRBV29-1 to TRBJ2-2; TRBD1 aligns across 8 bases. The CDR3 totals 16 residues. CDR1 and CDR2 from the germline V gene are SQVTM and ANQGSEA. The J segment lost 5 bases and the V segment lost 7 bases, leaving 15 bases of the junction unmatched. CDR3 sequence (DNA): TGCAGCGGAGCGACAGGGGAGTATGGTGGGACCGGGGAGCTGTTTTTT. Protein: CSGATGEYGGTGELFF.

The gene calls are TRBV27 and TRBJ2-7, with D possibly being TRBD1 or TRBD2 (5 bases each). Germline CDR1 is MNHEY and CDR2 is SMNVEV (reference sequence). This CDR3 spans 14 amino acids. The V and J ends lost 8 bases and 4 bases respectively, with 18 bases between them. Written as DNA, the CDR3 is TGTGCCAGCGCCCCCGGGGCGGTGGGGTACGAGCAGTACTTC. Protein product: CASAPGAVGYEQYF.

The genes are TRBV5-1 and TRBJ2-2, with a weak D call TRBD2 (6 bases). The germline V and J ends were trimmed by 0 bases and 6 bases, with 9 bases remaining between them. This CDR3 has 14 residues. Germline V lookup: CDR1 SGHRS, CDR2 YFSETQ. The CDR3 loop is CASSLASGAGELFF. The CDR3 DNA sequence: TGCGCCAGCAGCTTGGCCTCGGGAGCCGGGGAGCTGTTTTTT. The variable domain in full, with the rest retrieved from reference TRBV5-1 and TRBJ2-2, is KAGVTQTPRYLIKTRGQQVTLSCSPISGHRSVSWYQQTPGQGLQFLFEYFSETQRNKGNFPGRFSGRQFSNSRSEMNVSTLELGDSALYLCASSLASGAGELFFGEGSRLTVL.

The gene calls are TRBV2 and TRBJ2-3; unclear D gene. CDR1 and CDR2 (germline): SNHLY, FYNNEI. V dropped 2 bases and J dropped 0 bases, with 0 bases sitting between them. This CDR3 has 12 residues. The chain's CDR3 is CASSESTDTQYF. The CDR3 DNA reads as TGTGCCAGCAGTGAAAGCACAGATACGCAGTATTTT.

The chain links TRBV18 to TRBJ1-1; tentatively, D is TRBD1 (5 bases). This CDR3 has 14 residues. CDR1 is KGHSH, CDR2 LQKENI, per germline. V was pared by 3 bases and J by 4 bases, with 12 bases between. DNA for the CDR3: TGTGCCAGCTCACCGGGGGGACGGGGCACTGAAGCTTTCTTT. It encodes CASSPGGRGTEAFF.

The chain is built from TRBV5-1 and TRBJ1-3; a weak D match, TRBD1 (5 bases). Germline V lookup: CDR1 SGHRS, CDR2 YFSETQ. V lost 3 bases and J 4 bases, leaving 11 bases between the germline ends. The CDR3 contains 14 residues. CDR3 amino acids: CASSWGDVGNTIYF. The CDR3 DNA reads as TGCGCCAGCAGCTGGGGGGACGTGGGAAACACCATATATTTT.

V gene TRBV7-2 combines with J gene TRBJ2-7; a weak D match, TRBD2 (7 bases). This CDR3 spans 13 amino acids. Germline V gene sequence: CDR1 SGHTA, CDR2 FQGNSA. Trimming stripped 0 bases from V and 11 bases from J, with 14 bases between. CDR3 nucleotides: TGTGCCAGCAGCTTAGCCCGGGGGGCAAAGGAGTACTTC. Translated, it gives CASSLARGAKEYF.

The CDR3 DNA sequence: TGTGCCAGCACCCGTGGGGGGGAGGCTTTCTTT. Protein sequence: CASTRGGEAFF. The chain joins TRBV7-9 to TRBJ1-1; possibly TRBD1 for D (5 bases). V lost 7 bases to trimming and J lost 11 bases, with 14 bases between them. CDR1 SEHNR and CDR2 FQNEAQ come from the germline V gene (reference sequence). The CDR3 contains 11 residues. Drawing the rest from reference TRBV7-9 and TRBJ1-1, the complete variable domain is DTGVSQNPRHKITKRGQNVTFRCDPISEHNRLYWYRQTLGQGPEFLTYFQNEAQLEKSRLLSDRFSAERPKGSFSTLEIQRTEQGDSAMYLCASTRGGEAFFGQGTRLTVV.

The chain carries TRBV10-2 and TRBJ2-7; D is uncertain. Germline CDR1 and CDR2: WSHSY and SAAADI. V was trimmed by 2 bases and J by 3 bases, leaving 17 bases between them. CDR3 size: 16 residues. The chain's CDR3 is CASSETGLVGNYEQYF. CDR3 DNA sequence: TGCGCCAGCAGTGAGACGGGCCTAGTGGGGAACTACGAGCAGTACTTC.

The rearrangement uses TRBV30 and TRBJ2-7; D is possibly TRBD2 (6 bases). V lost 3 bases to trimming and J lost 6 bases, with 15 bases between them. This CDR3 region has 13 residues. The V gene's germline CDR1 is GTSNPN and CDR2 SVGIG (reference sequence). The CDR3 DNA follows: TGTGCCTGGAGGGTGGCGGGACCCCGCGAGCAGTACTTC. Protein sequence: CAWRVAGPREQYF. Variable domain in full (rest from reference TRBV30 and TRBJ2-7): SQTIHQWPATLVQPVGSPLSLECTVEGTSNPNLYWYRQAAGRGLQLLFYSVGIGQISSEVPQNLSASRPQDRQFILSSKKLLLSDSGFYLCAWRVAGPREQYFGPGTRLTVT.

Only one count was recorded for this clone. The rearrangement links TRBV30 to TRBJ2-7; D unclear. The CDR3 covers 15 residues. Germline loops: CDR1 GTSNPN, CDR2 SVGIG (reference sequence). V shed 2 bases and J shed 0 bases, with 14 bases lying between them. CDR3 region: CAWSTPVVGSYEQYF. The CDR3 DNA is TGTGCCTGGAGTACCCCGGTGGTGGGCTCCTACGAGCAGTACTTC.

This clone was recorded a few times. Germline is not matched at one junction end, which may reflect a read error. The CDR3 region is CASCLGLAGEWHF. DNA for the CDR3: TGTGCCAGCTGTTTGGGACTAGCGGGAGAATGGCACTTC. The chain employs TRBV6-5 and TRBJ2-7; TRBD2 matches 14 bases. This CDR3 comprises 13 residues. Germline assignment: CDR1 MNHEY and CDR2 SVGAGI.

CDR3 nucleotide sequence: TGTGCCAGCAGTCTGGGACAGGGGAAGGGAAACACCATATATTTT. Translated, it gives CASSLGQGKGNTIYF. The chain couples TRBV27 to TRBJ1-3, with 10 bases matching TRBD1. The V and J ends lost 5 bases and 4 bases, in that order; junction bases with no gene match: 5. Germline V gives CDR1 MNHEY, CDR2 SMNVEV (reference sequence). The CDR3 is made up of 15 amino acids.

The chain carries TRBV5-4 and TRBJ1-1; D not certain. Germline CDR1 SGHNT, CDR2 YYREEE (reference sequence). The CDR3 contains 14 residues. The V end lost 4 bases, the J end lost 4 bases, and 14 bases lay between the germline ends. The CDR3 nucleotides read TGTGCCAGCAGCAGGGAGATGAGGCGCACTGAAGCTTTCTTT. It codes for CASSREMRRTEAFF.

The chain joins TRBV7-3 to TRBJ2-1; D could derive from TRBD1 or TRBD2 (6 bases each). V was pared by 2 bases and J by 4 bases, with 12 bases between. From germline, CDR1 is SGHTA and CDR2 FQGTGA. The CDR3 consists of 15 residues. DNA for the CDR3: TGTGCCAGCAGCTTAGTAGGGGGGATATACAATGAGCAGTTCTTC. It encodes CASSLVGGIYNEQFF.

The rearrangement joins TRBV27 to TRBJ2-5; D call uncertain. The V gene's germline CDR1 is MNHEY and CDR2 SMNVEV (reference sequence). Deletions cut 1 base from V and 1 base from J, with 7 bases between. This CDR3 has 14 amino acids. DNA for the CDR3: TGTGCCAGCAGTTTATACGCAGCCCAAGAGACCCAGTACTTC. Amino acid sequence: CASSLYAAQETQYF.

The chain combines TRBV3-1 (or the pseudogene TRBV3-2) with TRBJ2-1; the match to TRBD2 covers 16 bases. The V and J ends lost 1 base and 4 bases, in that order; junction bases with no gene match: 4. Germline assignment: CDR1 LGHDT and CDR2 YNNKEL (reference sequence). The CDR3 is 18 residues long. The DNA of the CDR3 is TGTGCCAGCAGCCAAGCGGGACTAGCGGGAGGGAAATACAATGAGCAGTTCTTC. Translation: CASSQAGLAGGKYNEQFF.

V and J are TRBV5-4 and TRBJ1-2, with 10 positions matching TRBD1. In germline, CDR1 is SGHNT, CDR2 YYREEE (reference sequence). This CDR3 is built from 15 residues. V dropped 1 base and J dropped 8; count of bases not matched to a gene: 8. In nucleotides, the CDR3 is TGTGCCAGCAGCTTGCCGCTCGGGACAGGGGACGGCTACACCTTC. This encodes CASSLPLGTGDGYTF.